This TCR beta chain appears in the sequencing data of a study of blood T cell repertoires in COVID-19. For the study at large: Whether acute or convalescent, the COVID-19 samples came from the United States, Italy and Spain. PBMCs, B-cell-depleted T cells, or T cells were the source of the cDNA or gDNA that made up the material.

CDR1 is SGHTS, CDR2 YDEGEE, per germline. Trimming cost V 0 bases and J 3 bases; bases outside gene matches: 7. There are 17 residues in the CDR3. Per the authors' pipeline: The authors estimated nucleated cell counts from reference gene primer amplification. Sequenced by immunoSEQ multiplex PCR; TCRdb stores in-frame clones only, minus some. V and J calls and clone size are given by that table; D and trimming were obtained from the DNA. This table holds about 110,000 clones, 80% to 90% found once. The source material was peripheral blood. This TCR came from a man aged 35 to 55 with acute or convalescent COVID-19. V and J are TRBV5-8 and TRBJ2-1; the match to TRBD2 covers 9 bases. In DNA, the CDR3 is TGTGCCAGCAGCTTGGGGGTCTTAGCGGGAGTCTACAATGAGCAGTTCTTC. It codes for CASSLGVLAGVYNEQFF. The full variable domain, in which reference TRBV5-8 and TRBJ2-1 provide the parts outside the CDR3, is EAGVTQSPTHLIKTRGQQATLRCSPISGHTSVYWYQQALGLGLQFLLWYDEGEERNRGNFPPRFSGRQFPNYSSELNVNALELEDSALYLCASSLGVLAGVYNEQFFGPGTRLTVL.